Listed below are T cell receptor beta chains from one sample, sequenced in a study of blood T cell repertoires in COVID-19. The table came from immunoSEQ multiplex PCR; TCRdb's copy has only in-frame clones and leaves some out. The sample yields over 250,000 clones, approximately 86% seen once. Sample: PBMCs or T cells enriched from blood (not recorded which). The receptor source for this set is a woman between 18 and 29 years old who had recovered from COVID-19. Both conserved end residues are part of each CDR3. A D gene is named only where the DNA matches it firmly. Only some rows state a clone size, as once, few, many or a class for expanded clones.

D gene: TRBD1
J gene: TRBJ1-2
clone size: .
V gene: TRBV5-1
CDR3 protein: CASSPRAGGPNYGYTF
CDR3 DNA: TGCGCCAGCAGCCCCCGGGCAGGGGGTCCTAACTATGGCTACACCTTC

D gene: .
J gene: TRBJ1-5
clone size: many
V gene: TRBV28
CDR3 protein: CASLEGSSNQPQHF
CDR3 DNA: TGTGCCAGTCTAGAAGGGAGTAGCAATCAGCCCCAGCATTTT

D gene: TRBD1
J gene: TRBJ1-2
clone size: .
V gene: TRBV6-5
CDR3 protein: CASRSGTGSFHGYTF
CDR3 DNA: TGTGCCAGCAGGTCCGGGACAGGGAGCTTTCATGGCTACACCTTC

D gene: .
J gene: TRBJ1-2
clone size: .
V gene: TRBV6-5
CDR3 protein: CASSYGHSYGYTF
CDR3 DNA: TGTGCCAGCAGTTACGGACACTCCTATGGCTACACCTTC

D gene: TRBD1
J gene: TRBJ2-6
clone size: .
V gene: TRBV28
CDR3 protein: CASSFVQGDPGANVLTF
CDR3 DNA: TGTGCCAGCAGTTTTGTACAGGGGGATCCTGGGGCCAACGTCCTGACTTTC

D gene: TRBD2
J gene: TRBJ2-3
clone size: .
V gene: TRBV30
CDR3 protein: CACSGGSDTQYF
CDR3 DNA: TGTGCCTGCTCCGGGGGGTCGGATACGCAGTATTTT

D gene: TRBD2
J gene: TRBJ2-3
clone size: .
V gene: TRBV28
CDR3 protein: CASSLLTSGTTDTQYF
CDR3 DNA: TGTGCCAGCAGTTTATTGACTAGCGGGACGACAGATACGCAGTATTTT

D gene: .
J gene: TRBJ2-7
clone size: .
V gene: TRBV27
CDR3 protein: CASSRTGTYEQYF
CDR3 DNA: TGTGCCAGCTCCCGAACAGGAACCTACGAGCAGTACTTC

D gene: .
J gene: TRBJ2-2
clone size: .
V gene: TRBV6-2/TRBV6-3
CDR3 protein: CASSYQHRDGNTGELFF
CDR3 DNA: TGTGCCAGCAGTTATCAACACAGGGACGGTAACACCGGGGAGCTGTTTTTT

D gene: TRBD2
J gene: TRBJ2-7
clone size: .
V gene: TRBV5-4
CDR3 protein: CASSQPSSGSYEQYF
CDR3 DNA: TGTGCCAGCAGCCAACCCTCTAGCGGAAGCTACGAGCAGTACTTC

D gene: TRBD1
J gene: TRBJ2-7
clone size: .
V gene: TRBV11-3
CDR3 protein: CASSPRRDRTMYEQYF
CDR3 DNA: TGTGCCAGCAGCCCCCGCCGGGACAGGACTATGTACGAGCAGTACTTC

D gene: .
J gene: TRBJ1-1
clone size: .
V gene: TRBV28
CDR3 protein: CASSGGVNRRGTEAFF
CDR3 DNA: TGTGCCAGCAGTGGGGGGGTAAACAGGCGGGGCACTGAAGCTTTCTTT

D gene: TRBD1
J gene: TRBJ1-5
clone size: .
V gene: TRBV7-9
CDR3 protein: CASSLGSGQPDQPQHF
CDR3 DNA: TGTGCCAGCAGCTTGGGATCGGGACAGCCTGATCAGCCCCAGCATTTT

D gene: TRBD1
J gene: TRBJ2-7
clone size: few
V gene: TRBV13
CDR3 protein: CASSFQGAPREQYF
CDR3 DNA: TGTGCCAGCAGCTTTCAGGGGGCCCCCCGCGAGCAGTACTTC

D gene: TRBD1
J gene: TRBJ1-5
clone size: .
V gene: TRBV30
CDR3 protein: CAWSVGTVNQPQHF
CDR3 DNA: TGTGCCTGGAGTGTAGGGACAGTCAATCAGCCCCAGCATTTT

D gene: .
J gene: TRBJ2-7
clone size: .
V gene: TRBV3-1/TRBV3-2
CDR3 protein: CASSQGKGGTYEQYF
CDR3 DNA: TGTGCCAGCAGCCAAGGTAAAGGGGGTACCTACGAGCAGTACTTC

D gene: TRBD2
J gene: TRBJ2-7
clone size: few
V gene: TRBV6-2/TRBV6-3
CDR3 protein: CASSYRPSGQSSYEQYF
CDR3 DNA: TGTGCCAGCAGTTACCGACCTAGCGGGCAGAGCTCCTACGAGCAGTACTTC

D gene: .
J gene: TRBJ2-1
clone size: few
V gene: TRBV30
CDR3 protein: CAWSARGISEQFF
CDR3 DNA: TGTGCCTGGAGTGCTAGAGGTATCAGTGAGCAGTTCTTC

D gene: TRBD1
J gene: TRBJ1-2
clone size: .
V gene: TRBV30
CDR3 protein: CAWEDRGGNYGYTF
CDR3 DNA: TGTGCCTGGGAAGACAGGGGCGGTAACTATGGCTACACCTTC

D gene: .
J gene: TRBJ2-7
clone size: .
V gene: TRBV29-1
CDR3 protein: CSVEGRGEAEQYF
CDR3 DNA: TGCAGCGTTGAGGGCAGGGGGGAAGCCGAGCAGTACTTC

D gene: .
J gene: TRBJ2-7
clone size: .
V gene: TRBV4-1
CDR3 protein: CASSQVGAEQYF
CDR3 DNA: TGCGCCAGCAGCCAAGTGGGGGCCGAGCAGTACTTC

D gene: .
J gene: TRBJ2-1
clone size: .
V gene: TRBV5-8
CDR3 protein: CASSLGKAYNEQFF
CDR3 DNA: TGTGCCAGCAGCTTGGGTAAAGCTTACAATGAGCAGTTCTTC

D gene: .
J gene: TRBJ1-5
clone size: once
V gene: TRBV5-8
CDR3 protein: CASSLWSGGAHQPQHF
CDR3 DNA: TGTGCCAGCAGCTTGTGGTCTGGAGGGGCACATCAGCCCCAGCATTTT

D gene: .
J gene: TRBJ1-2
clone size: .
V gene: TRBV6-6
CDR3 protein: CASRSENYGYTF
CDR3 DNA: TGTGCCAGCAGATCAGAAAACTATGGCTACACCTTC

D gene: TRBD1
J gene: TRBJ2-7
clone size: few
V gene: TRBV3-1/TRBV3-2
CDR3 protein: CASSRGTGNYYEQYF
CDR3 DNA: TGTGCCAGCAGCCGCGGGACAGGGAATTACTACGAGCAGTACTTC

D gene: TRBD1
J gene: TRBJ1-3
clone size: .
V gene: TRBV30
CDR3 protein: CAWSTTTGVFGNTIYF
CDR3 DNA: TGTGCCTGGAGCACCACCACAGGGGTGTTTGGAAACACCATATATTTT

D gene: TRBD1
J gene: TRBJ2-6
clone size: .
V gene: TRBV7-2
CDR3 protein: CASSSQRTGGSSGSNVLTF
CDR3 DNA: TGTGCCAGCAGCTCACAAAGGACAGGGGGGAGCTCTGGGTCCAACGTCCTGACTTTC

D gene: .
J gene: TRBJ2-7
clone size: .
V gene: TRBV7-9
CDR3 protein: CASSLGLRVEQYF
CDR3 DNA: TGTGCCAGCAGCTTAGGTCTCAGGGTCGAGCAGTACTTC

D gene: TRBD1
J gene: TRBJ1-2
clone size: .
V gene: TRBV28
CDR3 protein: CASSLWDRGSNGYTF
CDR3 DNA: TGTGCCAGCAGTTTATGGGACAGGGGATCGAATGGCTACACCTTC

D gene: TRBD1
J gene: TRBJ1-6
clone size: .
V gene: TRBV5-1
CDR3 protein: CASSLNRGWNSPLHF
CDR3 DNA: TGCGCCAGCAGCTTGAACAGGGGATGGAATTCACCCCTCCACTTT

D gene: .
J gene: TRBJ2-4
clone size: .
V gene: TRBV11-3
CDR3 protein: CASSFGVGRNIQYF
CDR3 DNA: TGTGCCAGCAGCTTCGGGGTTGGAAGAAACATTCAGTACTTC

D gene: .
J gene: TRBJ1-2
clone size: few
V gene: TRBV7-2
CDR3 protein: CASSLVTGRGYTF
CDR3 DNA: TGTGCCAGCAGCTTAGTAACTGGTAGAGGCTACACCTTC

D gene: .
J gene: TRBJ2-5
clone size: .
V gene: TRBV18
CDR3 protein: CASSPPYQETQYF
CDR3 DNA: TGTGCCAGCTCACCCCCGTACCAAGAGACCCAGTACTTC

D gene: TRBD1
J gene: TRBJ1-2
clone size: .
V gene: TRBV12-3/TRBV12-4
CDR3 protein: CASTPTGADGYTF
CDR3 DNA: TGTGCCAGCACCCCCACAGGGGCGGATGGCTACACCTTC

D gene: .
J gene: TRBJ2-7
clone size: .
V gene: TRBV29-1
CDR3 protein: CSVASRADYEQYF
CDR3 DNA: TGCAGCGTTGCCAGCAGGGCAGATTACGAGCAGTACTTC

D gene: .
J gene: TRBJ1-1
clone size: few
V gene: TRBV7-8
CDR3 protein: CASSPDRMEAFF
CDR3 DNA: TGTGCCAGCAGCCCCGACAGAATGGAAGCTTTCTTT

D gene: .
J gene: TRBJ1-4
clone size: .
V gene: TRBV21-1
CDR3 protein: CASKGPTNEKLFF
CDR3 DNA: TGTGCCAGCAAGGGGCCGACTAATGAAAAACTGTTTTTT

D gene: TRBD2
J gene: TRBJ2-5
clone size: few
V gene: TRBV7-9
CDR3 protein: CASSLRLASGGHQETQYF
CDR3 DNA: TGTGCCAGCAGCTTAAGATTGGCTAGCGGGGGTCACCAAGAGACCCAGTACTTC

D gene: .
J gene: TRBJ2-3
clone size: .
V gene: TRBV15
CDR3 protein: CATKGTTSTDTQYF
CDR3 DNA: TGTGCCACCAAAGGGACAACGAGCACAGATACGCAGTATTTT

D gene: TRBD1
J gene: TRBJ1-1
clone size: .
V gene: TRBV7-2
CDR3 protein: CASSFGQGSSAFF
CDR3 DNA: TGTGCCAGCAGCTTCGGACAGGGCTCCTCAGCTTTCTTT

D gene: TRBD1
J gene: TRBJ1-4
clone size: .
V gene: TRBV5-4
CDR3 protein: CASSLGATGATNEKLFF
CDR3 DNA: TGTGCCAGCAGCTTGGGCGCGACAGGGGCAACTAATGAAAAACTGTTTTTT

D gene: TRBD1
J gene: TRBJ1-1
clone size: .
V gene: TRBV3-1/TRBV3-2
CDR3 protein: CASSQSGQGNTEAFF
CDR3 DNA: TGTGCCAGCAGCCAATCGGGACAGGGGAACACTGAAGCTTTCTTT

D gene: TRBD1
J gene: TRBJ1-4
clone size: few
V gene: TRBV6-1
CDR3 protein: CASSEATGQGNEKLFF
CDR3 DNA: TGTGCCAGCAGTGAAGCTACGGGACAGGGGAATGAAAAACTGTTTTTT

D gene: TRBD1
J gene: TRBJ2-7
clone size: .
V gene: TRBV5-6
CDR3 protein: CASSLLDRGSYEQYF
CDR3 DNA: TGTGCCAGCAGCTTGTTGGACAGGGGCTCCTACGAGCAGTACTTC

D gene: .
J gene: TRBJ1-4
clone size: .
V gene: TRBV5-1
CDR3 protein: CASSLAPMHVREKLFF
CDR3 DNA: TGCGCCAGCAGCTTAGCACCGATGCATGTTCGCGAAAAACTGTTTTTT

D gene: .
J gene: TRBJ1-2
clone size: few
V gene: TRBV2
CDR3 protein: CASRGGVINYGYTF
CDR3 DNA: TGTGCCAGCAGGGGCGGGGTGATTAACTATGGCTACACCTTC

D gene: TRBD2
J gene: TRBJ2-1
clone size: .
V gene: TRBV27
CDR3 protein: CASRGLAGLNEQFF
CDR3 DNA: TGTGCCAGCAGGGGACTAGCGGGACTCAATGAGCAGTTCTTC

D gene: .
J gene: TRBJ1-1
clone size: .
V gene: TRBV18
CDR3 protein: CASSRLGGDHTEAFF
CDR3 DNA: TGTGCCAGCTCACGACTCGGGGGTGATCACACTGAAGCTTTCTTT